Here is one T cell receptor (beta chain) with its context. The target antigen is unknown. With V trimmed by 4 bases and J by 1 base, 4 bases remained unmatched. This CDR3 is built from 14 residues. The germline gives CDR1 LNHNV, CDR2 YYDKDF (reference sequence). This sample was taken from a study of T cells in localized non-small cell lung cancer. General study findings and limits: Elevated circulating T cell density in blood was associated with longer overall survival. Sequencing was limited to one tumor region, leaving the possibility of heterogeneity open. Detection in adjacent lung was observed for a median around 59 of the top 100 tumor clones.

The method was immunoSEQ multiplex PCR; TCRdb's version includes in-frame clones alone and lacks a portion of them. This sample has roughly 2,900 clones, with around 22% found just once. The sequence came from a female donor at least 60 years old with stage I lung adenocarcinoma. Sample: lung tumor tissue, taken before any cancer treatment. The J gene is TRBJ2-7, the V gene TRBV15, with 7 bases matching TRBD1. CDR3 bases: TGTGCCACCAGCACAAGACAGGGATCCTACGAGCAGTACTTC. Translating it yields CATSTRQGSYEQYF.